The 5 T cell receptor beta chains in this list originate from one sample, sequenced in a study of control samples from healthy donors and cancer patients. Measured with immunoSEQ multiplex PCR; TCRdb has only the in-frame clones, and not every one. The sample includes 100,000 to 150,000 clones, more than 85% of them seen just once. Material for sequencing was blood. The receptor set was obtained from a man between 18 and 35 years old in good health.

The chain uses TRBV7-2 and TRBJ2-1; 7 nucleotides align to TRBD2. Per the germline V gene, CDR1 is SGHTA and CDR2 is FQGNSA. V lost 11 bases and J lost 2; bases outside the gene matches: 24. This CDR3 is 19 amino acids long. The CDR3 nucleotides are TGTGCCGCCTTACGTGAAGCCACACCAGGACTAGTCCCCTACAATGAGCAGTTCTTC. This translates into CAALREATPGLVPYNEQFF.

The rearrangement joins TRBV11-1 to TRBJ1-1, with D possibly TRBD1 on 6 matching bases. Looked up from germline, CDR1 is SGHAT and CDR2 is FQDESV (reference sequence). The V and J ends lost 5 bases and 1 base respectively, with 17 bases between them. The length of the CDR3 is 16 residues. CDR3 sequence reads: CASSIGSARGNTEAFF. The CDR3 DNA sequence: TGTGCCAGCAGCATCGGTTCGGCCAGGGGGAACACTGAAGCTTTCTTT.

The V and J genes are TRBV25-1 and TRBJ2-3, with TRBD2 matching 7 bases. Germline trimming cut 5 bases from V and 4 bases from J; bases unmatched to any gene: 9. There are 15 residues in the CDR3. Germline V gives CDR1 MGHDK, CDR2 SYGVNS. The CDR3 loop is CASSLAGVGSDTQYF. CDR3 sequence (DNA): TGTGCCAGCAGTCTGGCGGGAGTGGGGTCAGATACGCAGTATTTT.

The CDR3 loop is CASSITWGGTQYF. The CDR3 DNA is TGTGCCAGTAGTATAACTTGGGGTGGGACCCAGTACTTC. The chain uses TRBV19 and TRBJ2-5; no clear D. V lost 2 bases to trimming and J lost 7 bases, with 11 bases between them. This CDR3 region has 13 residues. Per germline, CDR1 LNHDA and CDR2 SQIVND (reference sequence). Complete variable domain (other parts from reference TRBV19 and TRBJ2-5): DGGITQSPKYLFRKEGQNVTLSCEQNLNHDAMYWYRQDPGQGLRLIYYSQIVNDFQKGDIAEGYSVSREKKESFPLTVTSAQKNPTAFYLCASSITWGGTQYFGPGTRLLVL.

The chain joins TRBV11-3 to TRBJ2-3; the D is unclear. Germline V CDR1 and CDR2: SGHNT, YENEEA. This CDR3 has 15 residues. V dropped 0 bases and J dropped 6 bases, with 13 bases sitting between them. In DNA, the CDR3 is TGTGCCAGCAGCTTAGATGGTGGGCAATTTGATACGCAGTATTTT. Amino acids: CASSLDGGQFDTQYF.